This T cell receptor (beta chain) was profiled in a study of blood T cells in healthy people across ages. General study results and limits: Aged donors had fewer naive CD4+ cells and lower diversity than long-lived donors. A roughly linear fall in TCR beta diversity per million T cells was seen with increasing age.

There are many counts of this clonotype. Its antigen is as yet unknown. The authors ran a second PCR of about 6 to 12 cycles using a sample-barcoded 5' primer and a J-beta primer mix. A template-switch adaptor containing 12 random nucleotides labeled each cDNA molecule. All samples gave at least 2.5 million CDR3-containing paired-end reads. From the 5' RACE reads, TCRdb called clonotypes with MiXCR, one entry per CDR3 protein. The sample comprises approximately 1.5 million distinct CDR3 sequences, approximately 42% of which are singletons, and about 4.1% rests with the top ten. This CDR3 contains 16 residues.

The J gene is TRBJ1-5, the V gene TRBV21-1; the DNA was not compared with TRBD1, the D call given in the table. TRBV21-1 is described as a pseudogene. Sequenced sample: blood. The receptor's source is a woman aged 18-29 years in good health. The CDR3 loop is CASSIQGTVSNQPQHF. The DNA of the CDR3 is TGTGCCAGCAGCATACAAGGGACAGTTAGCAATCAGCCCCAGCATTTT.